This T cell receptor beta chain was identified during a study of T-cell memory formation after mild COVID-19. The study, taken as a whole, reports: Pre-infection memory contained some responding clones, which suggested that cross-reactive memory had joined.

As regards this clonotype: Its antigen is currently unknown.

This CDR3 has 14 residues. Germline loops: CDR1 SQVTM, CDR2 ANQGSEA. The ends lost 7 bases at V and 4 bases at J; junction bases unmatched: 5. TCRdb redid the calling of the 5' RACE reads with MiXCR, one entry per CDR3 protein. The sample gives around 90,000 distinct CDR3 sequences, around 15% of which show up once; approximately 40% is in the top ten. This TCR derives from a young man who had mild COVID-19 (a few samples of this study predate the infection). Cell type and time point are not known. Sequenced sample: PBMCs or a T cell subset sorted from them (not recorded which). The chain couples TRBV29-1 to TRBJ2-3; the match to TRBD2 covers 13 bases. Here the CDR3 reads CSALAGGPADTQYF. The CDR3 coding sequence is TGCAGCGCACTAGCGGGGGGGCCTGCAGATACGCAGTATTTT.